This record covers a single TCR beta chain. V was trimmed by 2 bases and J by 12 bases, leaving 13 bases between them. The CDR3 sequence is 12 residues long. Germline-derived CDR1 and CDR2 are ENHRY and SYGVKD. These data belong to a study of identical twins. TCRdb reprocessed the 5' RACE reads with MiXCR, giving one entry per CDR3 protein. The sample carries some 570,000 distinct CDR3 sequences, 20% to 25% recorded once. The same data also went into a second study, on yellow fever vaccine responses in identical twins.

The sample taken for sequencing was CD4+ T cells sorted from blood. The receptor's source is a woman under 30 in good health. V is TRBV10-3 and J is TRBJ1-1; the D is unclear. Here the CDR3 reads CAISETGPSPFF. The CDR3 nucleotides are TGTGCCATCAGTGAGACCGGACCAAGCCCTTTCTTT.